These 25 T cell receptor beta chains came from one sample sequenced in a study of T cell responses to AZD1222 COVID-19 vaccine. Sequencing used immunoSEQ multiplex PCR; TCRdb keeps in-frame clones, though not all of them. The sample consists of fewer than 110,000 clones, 90% of them appearing once. The source was peripheral blood, collected on day 0 of AZD1222 vaccination. These TCRs come from an adult in good health.

The chain has TRBV7-9 and TRBJ1-5, with D unresolved. This CDR3 region has 13 residues. Looked up from germline, CDR1 is SEHNR and CDR2 is FQNEAQ (reference sequence). Between the trimmed V and J ends, which lost 0 bases and 6 bases, there was a span of 6 bases. The CDR3 loop reads CASSLALGQPQHF. CDR3 bases: TGTGCCAGCAGCTTAGCCCTAGGTCAGCCCCAGCATTTT.

A word on this clone: Other DNA variants within this sample encode the same CDR3. The V gene is TRBV19, the J gene TRBJ1-1, with no clear D. V lost 2 bases to trimming and J lost 0 bases, with 4 bases between them. Germline CDR1 reads LNHDA; CDR2 reads SQIVND (reference sequence). The CDR3 is 13 residues long. The CDR3 reads CASSISLNTEAFF. CDR3 nucleotides: TGTGCCAGTAGTATATCCTTGAACACTGAAGCTTTCTTT.

In the case of this clone: Other DNA sequences in the sample encode the same CDR3. This chain connects TRBV5-5 to TRBJ1-1, with D uncertain. The ends were cut back, 1 base at V and 5 bases at J, with 9 bases in the middle. The length of the CDR3 is 13 residues. CDR1 and CDR2 (germline): SGHKS, YYEKEE (reference sequence). The CDR3 spells CASSLLVGTEAFF. The CDR3 DNA follows: TGTGCCAGCAGCTTGTTAGTAGGAACTGAAGCTTTCTTT. The whole variable domain, filled in from reference TRBV5-5 and TRBJ1-1, reads DAGVTQSPTHLIKTRGQQVTLRCSPISGHKSVSWYQQVLGQGPQFIFQYYEKEERGRGNFPDRFSARQFPNYSSELNVNALLLGDSALYLCASSLLVGTEAFFGQGTRLTVV.

This clone was seen once. The chain couples TRBV5-6 to TRBJ1-3; weak D call: TRBD1 (6 bases). Germline-derived CDR1 and CDR2 are SGHDT and YYEEEE. V was shortened by 3 bases and J by 2 bases, with 18 bases between the two germline ends. This CDR3 comprises 17 residues. In DNA form, the CDR3 reads TGTGCCAGCAGCTCGATAAGGGGGAGATTAGCTGGAAACACCATATATTTT. Protein sequence: CASSSIRGRLAGNTIYF.

The gene calls are TRBV5-1 and TRBJ2-7; TRBD1 or TRBD2 may be the D gene (6 bases each). V was trimmed by 0 bases and J by 3 bases, leaving 10 bases between them. The CDR3 totals 14 residues. Germline V gene data show CDR1 as SGHRS and CDR2 as YFSETQ. Written as DNA, the CDR3 is TGCGCCAGCAGCTTGGAGGGGGGATACTACGAGCAGTACTTC. It encodes CASSLEGGYYEQYF.

This sequence joins TRBV5-1 and TRBJ2-5; no firm D call. This CDR3 is 13 amino acids long. V was cut by 2 bases and J by 2 bases, with 7 bases left in between. From germline, CDR1 is SGHRS and CDR2 YFSETQ. CDR3 amino acids: CASSFTVQETQYF. The CDR3 DNA reads TGCGCCAGCAGCTTTACGGTACAAGAGACCCAGTACTTC.

The V and J genes are TRBV6-4 and TRBJ2-1; 12 bases are a match to TRBD1. The CDR3 extends over 16 amino acids. Germline trimming cut 3 bases from V and 7 bases from J; bases unmatched to any gene: 7. Germline values: CDR1 MRHNA, CDR2 SNTAGT. CDR3 sequence: CASSESPGQGANEQFF. In DNA, the CDR3 is TGTGCCAGCAGTGAATCTCCGGGACAGGGGGCGAATGAGCAGTTCTTC.

The chain couples TRBV28 to TRBJ1-4; 7 nucleotides align to TRBD1. The CDR3 loop spans 14 amino acids. With 5 bases clipped from V and 4 bases from J, the junction kept 4 bases outside the gene matches. Germline CDR1 is MDHEN and CDR2 is SYDVKM. CDR3 nucleotide sequence: TGTGCCAGCAGTGGAGGGACAGATAATGAAAAACTGTTTTTT. It yields the protein CASSGGTDNEKLFF. The entire variable domain, with the rest obtained from reference TRBV28 and TRBJ1-4, is as follows: DVKVTQSSRYLVKRTGEKVFLECVQDMDHENMFWYRQDPGLGLRLIYFSYDVKMKEKGDIPEGYSVSREKKERFSLILESASTNQTSMYLCASSGGTDNEKLFFGSGTQLSVL.

The chain is built from TRBV7-9 and TRBJ1-4; D unclear. This CDR3 is built from 13 residues. Between the trimmed V and J ends, which lost 1 base and 7 bases, there was a span of 7 bases. CDR1 and CDR2 (germline): SEHNR, FQNEAQ (reference sequence). The CDR3, as DNA: TGTGCCAGCAGCTTAGTGTTAGGTGAAAAACTGTTTTTT. Translating it yields CASSLVLGEKLFF.

This chain connects TRBV5-6 to TRBJ2-1, with 10 bases fitting TRBD2. Germline V gene data show CDR1 as SGHDT and CDR2 as YYEEEE. With V trimmed by 3 bases and J by 6 bases, 3 bases remained unmatched. This CDR3 has 14 residues. This CDR3 reads CASSSGLAANEQFF. Here the CDR3 DNA reads TGTGCCAGCAGCTCTGGACTAGCGGCCAATGAGCAGTTCTTC.

The CDR3 sequence: CAWESPPNEKLFF. The CDR3 DNA is TGTGCCTGGGAATCGCCACCTAATGAAAAACTGTTTTTT. This chain connects TRBV30 to TRBJ1-4; D is unclear. Looked up from germline, CDR1 is GTSNPN and CDR2 is SVGIG (reference sequence). Trimming stripped 5 bases from V and 3 bases from J, with 10 bases between. The CDR3 contains 13 residues. Complete variable domain (other parts from reference TRBV30 and TRBJ1-4): SQTIHQWPATLVQPVGSPLSLECTVEGTSNPNLYWYRQAAGRGLQLLFYSVGIGQISSEVPQNLSASRPQDRQFILSSKKLLLSDSGFYLCAWESPPNEKLFFGSGTQLSVL.

This chain joins TRBV5-8 and TRBJ2-1; 12 bases are shared with TRBD1. The CDR3 is 15 amino acids. Looked up from germline, CDR1 is SGHTS and CDR2 is YDEGEE. V trimming: 4 bases; J trimming: 8 bases; junction bases outside the gene matches: 7. The CDR3 nucleotides are TGTGCCAGCAGCCTGGGACAGGGGGCAATTTATGAGCAGTTCTTC. Amino acid sequence: CASSLGQGAIYEQFF.

This clone was counted once. The chain recombines TRBV3-1 (or the pseudogene TRBV3-2) with TRBJ1-5, with TRBD1 identical over 10 bases. The CDR3 totals 15 residues. J was trimmed by 6 bases and V by 4 bases; bases with no gene match: 6. The germline V gene encodes CDR1 LGHDT and CDR2 YNNKEL (reference sequence). The CDR3 spells CASSLGQGGPQPQHF. The CDR3 DNA follows: TGTGCCAGCAGCCTTGGACAGGGGGGCCCTCAGCCCCAGCATTTT.

The V gene is TRBV13, the J gene TRBJ1-1; D is undetermined. Trimming took 1 base from V and 7 from J, leaving 13 bases between them. From germline, CDR1 is PRHDT and CDR2 FYEKMQ (reference sequence). There are 14 residues in the CDR3. In nucleotides, the CDR3 is TGTGCCAGCAGCTTAGAAACTAATAGAGGTGAAGCTTTCTTT. It yields the protein CASSLETNRGEAFF.

This clone appeared a few times. The chain links TRBV5-1 to TRBJ1-2, with D possibly matching TRBD1 (5 bases). The CDR3 contains 15 residues. Germline loops: CDR1 SGHRS, CDR2 YFSETQ. V gave up 5 bases and J gave up 5 bases, with 19 bases separating them. In DNA form, the CDR3 reads TGCGCCAGCAGACGGCTCCCCCAGGGCCCTTATGGCTACACCTTC. As protein: CASRRLPQGPYGYTF.

This sequence joins TRBV4-1 and TRBJ2-3; D gene unclear. With 2 bases removed from V and 3 bases from J, the gap between germline ends came to 15 bases. The CDR3 is 16 residues long. Germline-derived CDR1 and CDR2 are MGHRA and YSYEKL. The CDR3 DNA reads TGCGCCAGCAGCCAAAAAGGCCTAGTTGAGACAGATACGCAGTATTTT. This gives the protein CASSQKGLVETDTQYF.

V usage is TRBV2 and J usage is TRBJ2-5; TRBD2 aligns across 9 bases. Germline V gene data show CDR1 as SNHLY and CDR2 as FYNNEI. Trimming cost V 6 bases and J 2 bases; bases outside gene matches: 7. The CDR3 extends over 15 amino acids. This chain's CDR3 is CASRVPAGGQETQYF. As DNA, the CDR3 is TGTGCCAGCAGGGTACCCGCGGGGGGGCAAGAGACCCAGTACTTC.

The genes are TRBV30 and TRBJ1-6; 11 bases line up with TRBD1. The germline gives CDR1 GTSNPN, CDR2 SVGIG (reference sequence). The ends lost 2 bases at V and 7 bases at J; junction bases unmatched: 4. This CDR3 has 15 residues. DNA of the CDR3: TGTGCCTGGAGTCGGGGGACAGGGGGGAATTCACCCCTCCACTTT. Translation gives CAWSRGTGGNSPLHF.

The rearrangement links TRBV4-1 to TRBJ1-2; TRBD1 agrees at 8 bases. Per germline, CDR1 MGHRA and CDR2 YSYEKL. The CDR3 spans 13 residues. The V segment lost 3 bases and the J segment 4 bases; nucleotides outside the gene matches: 1. CDR3 loop: CASSQTGAYGYTF. The CDR3 region has the DNA TGCGCCAGCAGCCAGACAGGGGCCTATGGCTACACCTTC.

The J gene is TRBJ2-2, the V gene TRBV7-9; perhaps TRBD1 as D (5 bases). Trimming pared 5 bases from V and 4 bases from J, leaving 11 bases between. In germline, CDR1 is SEHNR, CDR2 FQNEAQ (reference sequence). This CDR3 has 14 residues. The CDR3 region has the DNA TGTGCCAGCAGCCCAGGGTTGGTCACCGGGGAGCTGTTTTTT. Translation: CASSPGLVTGELFF. Full variable domain (rest looked up from reference TRBV7-9 and TRBJ2-2): DTGVSQNPRHKITKRGQNVTFRCDPISEHNRLYWYRQTLGQGPEFLTYFQNEAQLEKSRLLSDRFSAERPKGSFSTLEIQRTEQGDSAMYLCASSPGLVTGELFFGEGSRLTVL.

A single count supports this clone. The chain carries TRBV30 and TRBJ1-5; D is undetermined. The V and J ends lost 5 bases and 0 bases respectively, with 5 bases between them. The germline CDR1 and CDR2 sequences are GTSNPN and SVGIG (reference sequence). The CDR3 has 12 amino acids. The CDR3 nucleotides are TGTGCCTGGGGAAATAGCAATCAGCCCCAGCATTTT. This gives the protein CAWGNSNQPQHF.

J is TRBJ2-3 and V is TRBV6-5, with 7 bases aligning to TRBD1. Germline V CDR1 and CDR2: MNHEY, SVGAGI. The CDR3 spans 14 residues. J was trimmed by 5 bases and V by 9 bases; bases with no gene match: 11. CDR3 in DNA: TGTGCCAGTCTTCCGACAGGGATTCTAGATACGCAGTATTTT. Its protein is CASLPTGILDTQYF.

The V call is TRBV29-1, the J call TRBJ2-7; either TRBD1 or TRBD2 may supply D (5 bases each). The CDR3 has 15 amino acids. Germline V gives CDR1 SQVTM, CDR2 ANQGSEA. V lost 0 bases to trimming and J lost 2 bases, with 14 bases between them. The chain's CDR3 is CSVEDWSEGTYEQYF. The CDR3 coding sequence is TGCAGCGTTGAAGATTGGTCCGAGGGGACCTACGAGCAGTACTTC.

Here the CDR3 DNA reads TGTGCCAGCACCCCCGGCTCTGGAAACACCATATATTTT. It codes for CASTPGSGNTIYF. V gene TRBV9 combines with J gene TRBJ1-3; D ambiguous. The CDR3 loop spans 13 amino acids. Trimming left V 6 bases short and J 0 bases short, with 7 bases between. Germline CDR1 is SGDLS and CDR2 is YYNGEE.

The V and J genes are TRBV11-2 and TRBJ1-1, with TRBD1 as a possible D gene (6 bases). Trimming left V 1 base short and J 1 base short, with 7 bases between. CDR3 length: 14 residues. CDR1 SGHAT and CDR2 FQNNGV come from the germline V gene. For the CDR3, the DNA is TGTGCCAGCAGCTTAGCAGGGGCGAACACTGAAGCTTTCTTT. It translates to CASSLAGANTEAFF.